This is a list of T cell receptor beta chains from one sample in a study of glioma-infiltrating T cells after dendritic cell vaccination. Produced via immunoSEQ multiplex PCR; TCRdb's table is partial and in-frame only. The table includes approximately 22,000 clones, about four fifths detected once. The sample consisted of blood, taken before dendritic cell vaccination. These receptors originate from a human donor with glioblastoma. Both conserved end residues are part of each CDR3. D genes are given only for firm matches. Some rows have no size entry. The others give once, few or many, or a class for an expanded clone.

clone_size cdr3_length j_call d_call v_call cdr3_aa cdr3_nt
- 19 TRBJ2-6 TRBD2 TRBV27 CASSFAALAGTSGANVLTF TGTGCCAGCAGTTTCGCCGCACTAGCGGGCACCTCTGGGGCCAACGTCCTGACTTTC
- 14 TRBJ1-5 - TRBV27 CASSLGGSNQPQHF TGTGCCAGCAGTTTAGGGGGCAGCAATCAGCCCCAGCATTTT
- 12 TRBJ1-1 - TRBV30 CAWGRGDTEAFF TGTGCCTGGGGGAGGGGGGACACTGAAGCTTTCTTT
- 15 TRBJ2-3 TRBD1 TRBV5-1 CASSPRTGGTDTQYF TGCGCCAGCAGCCCCCGGACAGGGGGCACAGATACGCAGTATTTT
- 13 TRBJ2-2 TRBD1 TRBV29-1 CSVDRGNTGELFF TGCAGCGTGGACAGGGGTAACACCGGGGAGCTGTTTTTT
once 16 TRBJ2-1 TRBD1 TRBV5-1 CASSLLPGQINNEQFF TGCGCCAGCAGCTTGCTCCCGGGACAGATAAACAATGAGCAGTTCTTC
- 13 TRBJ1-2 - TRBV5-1 CASSFTGPYGYTF TGCGCCAGCAGCTTTACAGGGCCCTATGGCTACACCTTC
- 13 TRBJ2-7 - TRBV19 CASSGGLSYEQYF TGTGCCAGTAGTGGGGGACTTTCCTACGAGCAGTACTTC
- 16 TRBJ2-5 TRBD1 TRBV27 CASSTPGTGGVETQYF TGTGCCAGCAGTACTCCCGGGACAGGAGGCGTAGAGACCCAGTACTTC
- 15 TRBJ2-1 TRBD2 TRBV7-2 CASSLGLAAKSEQFF TGTGCCAGCAGCCTGGGACTAGCGGCCAAATCGGAGCAGTTCTTC